This T cell receptor (beta chain) was documented in a study of identical twins' blood T cells. TCRdb re-called the 5' RACE reads with MiXCR, one entry per CDR3 protein. The sample lists 350,000 to 400,000 distinct CDR3 sequences; over 25% were seen once. This clonotype was observed a handful of times. The sequence derives from a woman between 18 and 49 years old in good health. The sequencing sample was made of PBMCs.

This CDR3 is CASSRTGGYGYTF. Here the CDR3 DNA reads TGTGCCAGCAGCCGCACAGGGGGTTATGGCTACACCTTC. This chain connects TRBV7-2 to TRBJ1-2; 8 positions agree with TRBD1. This CDR3 has 13 amino acids. The V gene's germline CDR1 is SGHTA and CDR2 FQGNSA. After removal of 5 bases from V and 5 bases from J, the junction contained 4 bases not matched to a gene.